The TCR beta chain under discussion was sequenced for a study of blood T cell repertoires in COVID-19. The overall study: Whether acute or convalescent, the COVID-19 samples came from the United States, Italy and Spain. PBMCs, B-cell-depleted T cells, or T cells provided the cDNA or gDNA that made up the material.

CDR1 and CDR2 from the germline V gene are DFQATT and SNEGSKA (reference sequence). V was pared by 3 bases and J by 1 base, with 10 bases between. The CDR3 is made up of 14 amino acids. Under the authors' procedure: Estimation of nucleated cell counts relied on the amplification of reference gene primers. The protocol was immunoSEQ multiplex PCR, while the TCRdb copy is restricted to in-frame clones and leaves out a portion. That table supplies the V and J calls and clone size; D and trimming were determined from the DNA. The table shows about 130,000 clones, with approximately 85% occurring only once.

The rearrangement joins TRBV20-1 to TRBJ1-3, with no clear D. This sequence was found in a human donor in a cohort sampled during active COVID-19. The sample was peripheral blood. The CDR3 DNA reads as TGCAGTGCTAGTGATCCGGGGTCTGGAAACACCATATATTTT. Protein product: CSASDPGSGNTIYF.